These T cell receptor beta chains were read from a single sample in a study of cytomegalovirus exposure and HLA in healthy donors. Libraries were prepared by immunoSEQ multiplex PCR; TCRdb keeps only in-frame clonotypes and omits some of them. The sample records 120,000 or so clones, about nine tenths being singletons. Sequences were obtained from PBMCs. These receptors came from a man aged 25-45 years in good health and CMV-seronegative. The conserved cysteine and the conserved F or W are not part of the CDR3 here.

V gene: TRBV13
J gene: TRBJ2-7
CDR3 protein: ASSQERDEQY

V gene: TRBV27
J gene: TRBJ2-5
CDR3 protein: ASSLGYWTGEGETQY

V gene: TRBV30
J gene: TRBJ2-1
CDR3 protein: AWSPGTSGSEEQF

V gene: TRBV30
J gene: TRBJ1-1
CDR3 protein: AWSGRGPSEAF

V gene: TRBV15
J gene: TRBJ1-4
CDR3 protein: ATSGREYGPDEKLF

V gene: TRBV6-5
J gene: TRBJ2-7
CDR3 protein: ASSTTGGYEQY

V gene: TRBV12-5
J gene: TRBJ1-5
CDR3 protein: ASGFRWEASSQPQH

V gene: TRBV2
J gene: TRBJ2-6
CDR3 protein: ASRDWAGANVLT

V gene: TRBV25-1
J gene: TRBJ2-1
CDR3 protein: ASSEFGYNEQF

V gene: TRBV7-2
J gene: TRBJ1-4
CDR3 protein: ASSLTGVAEKLF

V gene: TRBV12-5
J gene: TRBJ2-7
CDR3 protein: ASGFGGSYEQY

V gene: TRBV25-1
J gene: TRBJ1-2
CDR3 protein: ASRRGTGGYT

V gene: TRBV5-1
J gene: TRBJ2-7
CDR3 protein: ASSAVTGVNSYEQY

V gene: TRBV30
J gene: TRBJ1-2
CDR3 protein: AWTTGNGYGYT